Listed here are 3 T cell receptor beta chains from one sample, sequenced in a study of T cell responses to AZD1222 COVID-19 vaccine. Profiling relied on immunoSEQ multiplex PCR, and the TCRdb table lists in-frame clones only, not all of them. The sample holds some 97,000 clones; about 87% are singletons and the top ten take around a sixth. The sample consisted of peripheral blood, taken on day 0 of AZD1222 vaccination. These receptors were taken from an adult in good health.

This clone was found once. The rearrangement links TRBV29-1 to TRBJ2-1; D is ambiguous. CDR3 size: 11 residues. Germline CDR1 and CDR2: SQVTM and ANQGSEA. V was pared by 7 bases and J by 6 bases, with 10 bases between. The CDR3 nucleotides read TGCAGCGGGAAGGACGGCAATGAGCAGTTCTTC. Translating gives CSGKDGNEQFF.

This sequence joins TRBV7-8 and TRBJ1-2; no reliable D call. V was shortened by 5 bases and J by 8 bases, with 9 bases between the two germline ends. Germline V CDR1 and CDR2: SGHVS, FQNEAQ. The CDR3 length is 11 residues. As DNA, the CDR3 is TGTGCCAGCAGCCTCGGTGGAGGCTACACCTTC. Amino acids: CASSLGGGYTF.

This chain uses TRBV7-9 with TRBJ1-1; D is perhaps TRBD1 (5 bases). Looked up from germline, CDR1 is SEHNR and CDR2 is FQNEAQ (reference sequence). CDR3 length: 12 residues. V gave up 2 bases and J gave up 11 bases, with 12 bases separating them. CDR3 region: CASSLQTVGAFF. The CDR3 DNA sequence: TGTGCCAGCAGCTTACAGACAGTCGGGGCTTTCTTT.